The source of this TCR beta chain is a study of CD8+CD57+ T cells in acquired aplastic anemia. Study details: Sorting CD4+ and CD8+ cells gave DNA averaging around 3 ug.

Patients sequenced had flow cytometry evidence of CD8+CD57+ cell expansion. The diagnosis in all patients was severe acquired aplastic anemia. Patients had not yet gotten any therapy when their blood was taken for sampling. Genomic DNA templated the TCR beta VDJ and CDR3 profiling. TCRdb redid the calling of the reads with MiXCR, one entry per CDR3 protein. This table has around 290,000 distinct CDR3 sequences, about 50% appearing once. Note on this clonotype: Its cognate antigen is unknown.

Study-level points and caveats: Patients shared around 30 CD8+ CDR3 sequences with controls.

The TCR originated in a human donor with aplastic anemia. Input material: sorted CD4+, CD8+, or CD8+CD57+ T cells (not recorded which) from PBMCs.

As DNA, the CDR3 is TGCGCCAGCAGCTTAACACGGGCCCAGGATTTCGAGCAGTACTTC. Its protein product is CASSLTRAQDFEQYF. The rearrangement uses TRBV5-1 and TRBJ2-7; D not certain. Germline V gene sequence: CDR1 SGHRS, CDR2 YFSETQ. Trimming removed 2 bases from V and 6 bases from J, with 18 bases in between. The CDR3 consists of 15 residues.